The source of this T cell receptor (beta chain) is a study of blood T cells in healthy people across ages. Primed by a sample-barcoded 5' primer and a J-beta primer mix, a second PCR proceeded for 7 to 11 cycles. TCRdb redid the calling of the 5' RACE reads with MiXCR, one entry per CDR3 protein. Of 630,000 or so distinct CDR3 sequences detected, around 32% appear once; the ten largest clones hold less than 20%. V dropped 3 bases and J dropped 11; count of bases not matched to a gene: 9. The CDR3 sequence is 14 residues long. The V gene's germline CDR1 is SGDLS and CDR2 YYNGEE. The clonotype was recovered from an elderly woman in good health. V gene TRBV9 combines with J gene TRBJ2-5; 11 bases fit TRBD2. The sample comprised blood. The CDR3 DNA reads TGTGCCAGCAGCGGAATTACTAGCGGGGGCACGCAGTACTTC. Its translation: CASSGITSGGTQYF. The entire variable domain, with the rest obtained from reference TRBV9 and TRBJ2-5, is as follows: DSGVTQTPKHLITATGQRVTLRCSPRSGDLSVYWYQQSLDQGLQFLIQYYNGEERAKGNILERFSAQQFPDLHSELNLSSLELGDSALYFCASSGITSGGTQYFGPGTRLLVL.